The source of this TCR beta chain is a study of shared clonotypes between healthy human individuals. Profiling relied on immunoSEQ multiplex PCR, and the TCRdb table lists in-frame clones only, not all of them. The repertoire holds hundreds of thousands of clones, with about 74% as singletons. This CDR3 has 16 amino acids. Germline-derived CDR1 and CDR2 are SGHAT and FQNNGV. V shed 5 bases and J 4 bases; nucleotides not matched to a gene: 7. The V gene is TRBV11-2, the J gene TRBJ2-1, with 11 bases identical to TRBD2. Material: PBMCs. The sequence was obtained from a woman aged 40 to 50 in good health. Some clones in this sample may be carry-over from other donors' samples. The CDR3 here is CASSTTSGSKYNEQFF. The CDR3 region has the DNA TGTGCCAGCAGCACTACTAGCGGGAGTAAGTACAATGAGCAGTTCTTC.